This T cell receptor (beta chain) was sequenced during a study of vaccination effects on CD4 cells after COVID-19. Following culture for around 10 days, CD4+ T cells were isolated. Regarding the study as a whole: After vaccination, at late timepoints, clones induced by infection and by vaccine contracted markedly. Limitations: small convalescent group and missing early post-infection timepoints.

CDR3 length equals 14 residues. CDR1 MRHNA and CDR2 SNTAGT come from the germline V gene. V was pared by 6 bases and J by 3 bases, with 14 bases between. Generated by immunoSEQ multiplex PCR, the TCRdb table keeps only in-frame clones and is missing some. Of tens of thousands of clones in the sample, approximately 78% were seen once. To note about this clone: Antigen unknown.

The TCR sequence derives from a human donor who had a prior SARS-CoV-2 infection. The chain carries TRBV6-4 and TRBJ1-2, with D possibly matching TRBD1 (6 bases). Sequenced material: CD4+ T cells from PBMCs cultured without peptide, taken before COVID-19 vaccination. The CDR3: CASSRSKGDYGYTF. The CDR3 DNA reads TGTGCCAGCAGCCGGAGCAAGGGGGACTATGGCTACACCTTC.